A selection of T cell receptor beta chains follows, all from one sample in a study of cytomegalovirus exposure and HLA in healthy donors. Sequenced by immunoSEQ multiplex PCR; TCRdb stores in-frame clones only, minus some. In all, the sample yields over 100,000 clones. Source material: PBMCs. Receptors were obtained from a man younger than 35 in good health and CMV-seronegative. CDR3s include the opening cysteine and the closing phenylalanine or tryptophan. D genes are given only for firm matches.

V gene	D gene	J gene	CDR3 protein
TRBV6-1	TRBD1	TRBJ2-7	CASSEAGTGFSEQYF
TRBV9	NA	TRBJ2-1	CASRPPGGRGNNEQFF
TRBV6-5	NA	TRBJ2-6	CASSYTGVVWANVLTF
TRBV2	NA	TRBJ1-2	CASSVSGGLGAGGTF
TRBV28	TRBD2	TRBJ2-7	CASSLLASGFYEQYF
TRBV10-3	NA	TRBJ2-3	CAISFRLAIDTQYF
TRBV25-1	TRBD2	TRBJ2-2	CASSETGLVGQRTGELFF
TRBV14	NA	TRBJ2-1	CASSQDLRGDEQFF
TRBV7-9	NA	TRBJ2-3	CASSSFTDTQYF
TRBV4-2	TRBD1	TRBJ2-2	CASSHGTGLSTGELFF
TRBV5-6	NA	TRBJ1-1	CASSLPDRVNTEAFF
TRBV28	TRBD1	TRBJ2-7	CASSSPGQTYEQYF
TRBV6-5	TRBD1	TRBJ2-7	CASSFRQGAHEQYF
TRBV28	TRBD2	TRBJ2-1	CASTLAGGRLAENNEQFF
TRBV15	NA	TRBJ1-6	CATSRERGLSYNSPLHF
TRBV6-5	TRBD1	TRBJ1-2	CASSYTPTQGYGYTF
TRBV7-8	NA	TRBJ2-3	CASSLDRDTQYF
TRBV5-5	NA	TRBJ1-1	CASSGGFAGGSWTEAFF
TRBV5-1	TRBD1	TRBJ2-5	CASSSDRGQETQYF
TRBV6-1	TRBD2	TRBJ2-7	CASSRTSGMSYEQYF
TRBV10-3	NA	TRBJ2-5	CATNLRGGETQYF
TRBV7-9	TRBD2	TRBJ2-5	CASSLGWLAGETQYF
TRBV5-1	TRBD2	TRBJ2-5	CASSYGGGLQETQYF
TRBV19	TRBD1	TRBJ1-1	CASSIEGARAFF
TRBV7-2	NA	TRBJ2-7	CASSLAVRDEQYF
TRBV27	TRBD1	TRBJ1-1	CASSLLGQGSTEAFF
TRBV7-3	TRBD1	TRBJ2-2	CASSAGGDTGELFF
TRBV13	NA	TRBJ2-2	CASSLGLNTGELFF
TRBV27	TRBD1	TRBJ2-1	CASSLYRDRKDNEQFF
TRBV28	NA	TRBJ2-3	CASSLGGIGRYTQYF
TRBV11-3	TRBD2	TRBJ2-7	CASSRTSGASYEQYF
TRBV7-8	NA	TRBJ2-7	CASSLALHNEQYF
TRBV5-1	NA	TRBJ2-3	CASSLVSAGTDTQYF
TRBV25-1	TRBD1	TRBJ2-7	CASSVGTGGGEQYF
TRBV10-3	NA	TRBJ2-6	CAIMEGSGANVLTF
TRBV19	NA	TRBJ1-1	CASSIGPTLNTEAFF
TRBV10-3	NA	TRBJ2-7	CAIRSGGSAYEQYF
TRBV28	TRBD1	TRBJ1-1	CASSLGTAMNTEAFF
TRBV19	TRBD2	TRBJ2-6	CASSITSGSLTGANVLTF
TRBV11-3	NA	TRBJ1-3	CASSLGSGSGNTIYF
TRBV11-2	TRBD1	TRBJ1-5	CASSSGGGGQPQHF
TRBV4-2	TRBD2	TRBJ2-1	CASSLGLAGGDEQFF
TRBV19	NA	TRBJ2-1	CASSTLRDLDEQFF
TRBV4-3	NA	TRBJ2-1	CASSVQGGGSYNEQFF
TRBV5-5	NA	TRBJ1-2	CASSFQGTGYTF
TRBV2	TRBD2	TRBJ2-1	CASRGLAGAHRDEQFF
TRBV12-5	TRBD2	TRBJ2-2	CASGFWTSEGGELFF
TRBV29-1	NA	TRBJ1-2	CSVRTEFDYGYTF
TRBV15	TRBD1	TRBJ2-1	CATSRTGTGVDNEQFF
TRBV5-1	NA	TRBJ2-2	CASSSGTPNTGELFF
TRBV6-5	TRBD1	TRBJ1-3	CASSPQGSLGNTIYF
TRBV25-1	TRBD1	TRBJ1-5	CASSPSTGRSNQPQHF
TRBV28	NA	TRBJ1-4	CASSHRTTTLATNEKLFF
TRBV7-3	NA	TRBJ2-1	CASSQVGGSNEQFF